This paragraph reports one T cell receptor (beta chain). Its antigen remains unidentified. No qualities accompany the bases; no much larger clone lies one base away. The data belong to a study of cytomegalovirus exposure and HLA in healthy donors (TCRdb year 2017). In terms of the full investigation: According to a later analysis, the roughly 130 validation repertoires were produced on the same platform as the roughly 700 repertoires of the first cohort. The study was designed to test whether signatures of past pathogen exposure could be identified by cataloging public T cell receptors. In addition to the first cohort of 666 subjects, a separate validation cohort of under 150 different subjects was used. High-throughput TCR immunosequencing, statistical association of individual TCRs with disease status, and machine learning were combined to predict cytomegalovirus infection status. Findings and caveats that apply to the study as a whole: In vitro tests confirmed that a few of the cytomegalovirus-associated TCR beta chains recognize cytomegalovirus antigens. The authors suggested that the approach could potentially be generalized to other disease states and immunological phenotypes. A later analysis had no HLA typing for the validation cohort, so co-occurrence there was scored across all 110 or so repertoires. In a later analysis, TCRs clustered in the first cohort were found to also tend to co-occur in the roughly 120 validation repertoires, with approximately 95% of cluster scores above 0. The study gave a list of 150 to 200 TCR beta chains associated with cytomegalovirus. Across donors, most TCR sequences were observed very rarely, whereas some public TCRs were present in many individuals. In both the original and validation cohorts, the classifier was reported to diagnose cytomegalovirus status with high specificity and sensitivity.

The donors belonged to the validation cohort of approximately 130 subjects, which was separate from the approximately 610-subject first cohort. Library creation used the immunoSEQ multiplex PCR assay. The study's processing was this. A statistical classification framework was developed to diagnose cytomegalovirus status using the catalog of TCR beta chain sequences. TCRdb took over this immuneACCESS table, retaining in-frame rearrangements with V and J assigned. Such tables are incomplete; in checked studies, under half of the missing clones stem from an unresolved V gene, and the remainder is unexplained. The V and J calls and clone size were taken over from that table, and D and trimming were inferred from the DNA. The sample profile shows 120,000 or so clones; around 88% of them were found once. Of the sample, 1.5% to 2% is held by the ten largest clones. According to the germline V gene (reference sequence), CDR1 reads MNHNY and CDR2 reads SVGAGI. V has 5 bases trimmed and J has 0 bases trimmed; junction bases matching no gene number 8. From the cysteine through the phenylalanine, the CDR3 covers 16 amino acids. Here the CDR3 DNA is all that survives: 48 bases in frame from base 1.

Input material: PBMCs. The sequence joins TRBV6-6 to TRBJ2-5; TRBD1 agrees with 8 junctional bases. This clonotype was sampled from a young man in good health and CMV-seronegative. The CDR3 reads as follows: CASSPGTGKYQETQYF. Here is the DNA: TGTGCCAGCAGTCCCGGGACAGGAAAGTACCAAGAGACCCAGTACTTC.